Below, 5 T cell receptor beta chains from the same sample are listed, as sequenced in a study of cytomegalovirus exposure and HLA in healthy donors. Researchers ran the PCR with 60 Vbeta and 13 Jbeta primers. Clones were sequenced by immunoSEQ multiplex PCR, and TCRdb holds only the in-frame ones, with some missing. The record lists approximately 180,000 clones, of which the ten most abundant hold 6.5%. Source material: PBMCs. These receptors were taken from a man in his thirties or forties in good health and CMV-seronegative.

CDR3 residues: CAISEGAGLATNEKLFF. In nucleotides, the CDR3 is TGTGCCATCAGTGAGGGGGCAGGGCTGGCAACTAATGAAAAACTGTTTTTT. The rearrangement uses TRBV10-3 and TRBJ1-4, with a weak D call TRBD1 (5 bases). V was pared by 2 bases and J by 0 bases, with 13 bases between. Germline lookup yields CDR1 ENHRY and CDR2 SYGVKD. This CDR3 region has 17 residues.

The V and J genes are TRBV18 and TRBJ2-3; TRBD2 matches at 7 bases. CDR3 size: 12 residues. V shed 3 bases, J shed 6 bases, and the junction held 0 bases outside the gene matches. Germline assignment: CDR1 KGHSH and CDR2 LQKENI. DNA for the CDR3: TGTGCCAGCTCACCTAGCGGGGATACGCAGTATTTT. Residues: CASSPSGDTQYF.

CDR3: CASRHDSSSYNSPLHF. Here the CDR3 DNA reads TGTGCCAGCAGACACGACAGTAGCTCCTATAATTCACCCCTCCACTTT. The chain carries TRBV5-6 and TRBJ1-6, with a possible D match to TRBD1 (5 bases). V shed 5 bases and J shed 0 bases, with 12 bases lying between them. Per germline, CDR1 SGHDT and CDR2 YYEEEE. This CDR3 is 16 amino acids long.

This chain joins TRBV7-3 and TRBJ2-3; the match to TRBD2 covers 8 bases. The CDR3 has 15 residues. Germline V gene data show CDR1 as SGHTA and CDR2 as FQGTGA. J gave up 4 bases and V 3 bases, and 6 bases lay outside the gene matches. The CDR3 DNA follows: TGTGCCAGCAGCTTCAGCGGGAGTAGATCAGATACGCAGTATTTT. Translated: CASSFSGSRSDTQYF. Drawing the rest from reference TRBV7-3 and TRBJ2-3, the complete variable domain is GAGVSQTPSNKVTEKGKYVELRCDPISGHTALYWYRQSLGQGPEFLIYFQGTGAADDSGLPNDRFFAVRPEGSVSTLKIQRTERGDSAVYLCASSFSGSRSDTQYFGPGTRLTVL.

J is TRBJ2-7 and V is TRBV14; 8 nucleotides line up with TRBD1. The CDR3 sequence is 16 residues long. Germline assignment: CDR1 SGHDN and CDR2 FVKESK. The trim removed 4 bases at V and 5 bases at J, leaving 13 bases unmatched. CDR3 residues: CASSRADRAVNNEQYF. As DNA, the CDR3 is TGTGCCAGCAGCCGAGCGGACAGGGCGGTTAATAACGAGCAGTACTTC.